This T cell receptor (beta chain) was recovered during a study of T cells after yellow fever vaccination. Study-wide results and caveats: Clones that expanded after primary vaccination mostly reappeared after the booster (96% CD4, roughly 87% CD8). A weaker secondary response peaked on day 5, the primary on day 15.

This clonotype showed up many times. The antigen remains undetermined. Trimming cost V 5 bases and J 4 bases, with 16 bases left between them. Germline V gene data show CDR1 as SGHNT and CDR2 as YENEEA. CDR3 length equals 15 residues. Via MiXCR, TCRdb re-called the 5' RACE reads, giving one row per CDR3 protein. The table includes around 340,000 distinct CDR3 sequences, roughly 8.7% detected once. The sequencing here drew on PBMCs, taken on the day of the first yellow fever vaccination. The receptor's source is a man younger than 30 who received the YFV17D yellow fever vaccine. The chain recombines TRBV11-3 with TRBJ2-3, with D tentatively TRBD2 (7 bases). The CDR3 reads CASSPRTGGPDTQYF. The CDR3 nucleotides are TGTGCCAGCAGCCCACGGACGGGGGGCCCAGATACGCAGTATTTT.